The 22 T cell receptor beta chains below come from one sample, sequenced in a study of T cell responses to AZD1222 COVID-19 vaccine. The repertoire was sequenced with immunoSEQ multiplex PCR; TCRdb's copy has only in-frame clones and lacks some. The profile shows about 89,000 clones, 89% of them singletons. Material: peripheral blood, obtained 28 days after the second AZD1222 dose. The receptors derive from an adult who received the AZD1222 COVID-19 vaccine.

The chain carries TRBV4-1 and TRBJ2-7, with D possibly called TRBD1 or TRBD2 (5 bases each). V dropped 1 base and J dropped 1 base, with 11 bases sitting between them. The CDR3 has 15 residues. Germline V gene data show CDR1 as MGHRA and CDR2 as YSYEKL. CDR3 sequence: CASSQGGWGSYEQYF. DNA for the CDR3: TGCGCCAGCAGCCAAGGAGGATGGGGGTCCTACGAGCAGTACTTC.

The chain joins TRBV7-2 to TRBJ2-5; perhaps D is TRBD1 or TRBD2 (7 bases each). Germline CDR1 reads SGHTA; CDR2 reads FQGNSA. CDR3 length equals 15 residues. The germline V and J ends were trimmed by 5 bases and 5 bases, with 18 bases remaining between them. CDR3 nucleotides: TGTGCCAGCAGCACCCAACAGGGGCGGGGGGAGACCCAGTACTTC. As protein: CASSTQQGRGETQYF.

This clone was seen once. The gene calls are TRBV10-1 and TRBJ2-7; no reliable D call. With 0 bases removed from V and 2 bases from J, the gap between germline ends came to 11 bases. Germline V gives CDR1 WNHNN, CDR2 SYGVQD (reference sequence). This CDR3 region has 15 residues. In DNA, the CDR3 is TGCGCCAGCAGTGAGTCCCAGCTTGGGGCCTACGAGCAGTACTTC. Its translation is CASSESQLGAYEQYF.

The chain joins TRBV10-1 to TRBJ2-7; weak D call: TRBD2 (6 bases). The V gene's germline CDR1 is WNHNN and CDR2 SYGVQD (reference sequence). V was cut by 7 bases and J by 3 bases, with 22 bases left in between. The CDR3 is 16 residues long. The CDR3 sequence: CASTDGARGSFYEQYF. The CDR3 bases are TGCGCCAGCACCGATGGCGCGCGGGGTTCGTTCTACGAGCAGTACTTC.

The chain is built from TRBV20-1 and TRBJ1-1; D might be TRBD1 (6 bases). Germline V gives CDR1 DFQATT, CDR2 SNEGSKA (reference sequence). The CDR3 covers 11 residues. V shed 3 bases and J shed 4 bases, with 6 bases lying between them. CDR3 sequence reads: CSASRGTEAFF. The CDR3 DNA reads TGCAGTGCTAGCAGGGGCACTGAAGCTTTCTTT.

This chain uses TRBV15 with TRBJ1-3, with 7 positions matching TRBD1. J gave up 4 bases and V 6 bases, and 6 bases lay outside the gene matches. The CDR3 is made up of 14 amino acids. Germline V gene lookup returns CDR1 LNHNV and CDR2 YYDKDF (reference sequence). The CDR3 protein is CATRKQGSGNTIYF. The CDR3 coding sequence is TGTGCCACCAGAAAACAGGGGTCCGGAAACACCATATATTTT.

The CDR3 sequence: CASSLQGQPQHF. CDR3 nucleotide sequence: TGTGCCAGCAGTTTACAGGGTCAGCCCCAGCATTTT. This chain joins TRBV27 and TRBJ1-5; possible D gene TRBD1, 5 bases. V was pared by 2 bases and J by 6 bases, with 5 bases between. Per the germline V gene, CDR1 is MNHEY and CDR2 is SMNVEV (reference sequence). The CDR3 contains 12 residues.

The DNA of the CDR3 is TGTGCCAGCAGCGCCCAGGGAGGGACTGAAGCTTTCTTT. Amino acid sequence: CASSAQGGTEAFF. The V gene is TRBV14, the J gene TRBJ1-1; D might be TRBD1 (5 bases). Germline CDR1 is SGHDN and CDR2 is FVKESK. V was pared by 5 bases and J by 5 bases, with 12 bases between. This CDR3 is 13 amino acids long. Full variable domain (rest looked up from reference TRBV14 and TRBJ1-1): EAGVTQFPSHSVIEKGQTVTLRCDPISGHDNLYWYRRVMGKEIKFLLHFVKESKQDESGMPNNRFLAERTGGTYSTLKVQPAELEDSGVYFCASSAQGGTEAFFGQGTRLTVV.

The rearrangement uses TRBV10-3 and TRBJ1-5, with 7 bases that match TRBD1. Germline V gene data show CDR1 as ENHRY and CDR2 as SYGVKD. V was pared by 6 bases and J by 9 bases, with 8 bases of the junction left unmatched. The CDR3 totals 13 residues. CDR3: CAISRDSGRPQHF. Written as DNA, the CDR3 is TGTGCCATCAGCAGGGACAGCGGGAGGCCCCAGCATTTT.

In nucleotides, the CDR3 is TGCGCCAGCAGCCAAGATATAGGCACTGAAGCTTTCTTT. This codes for CASSQDIGTEAFF. V is TRBV4-1 and J is TRBJ1-1; D remains unclear. Deletions cut 0 bases from V and 4 bases from J, with 6 bases between. Per the germline V gene, CDR1 is MGHRA and CDR2 is YSYEKL. The CDR3 covers 13 residues.

The J gene is TRBJ2-2, the V gene TRBV5-1, with TRBD1 matching over 8 bases. Germline CDR1 and CDR2: SGHRS and YFSETQ. This CDR3 has 15 amino acids. V shed 2 bases, J shed 1 base, and the junction held 1 base outside the gene matches. The CDR3 coding sequence is TGCGCCAGCAGCTTAGGGACAGGGAACACCGGGGAGCTGTTTTTT. Translation gives CASSLGTGNTGELFF. Full variable domain (rest looked up from reference TRBV5-1 and TRBJ2-2): KAGVTQTPRYLIKTRGQQVTLSCSPISGHRSVSWYQQTPGQGLQFLFEYFSETQRNKGNFPGRFSGRQFSNSRSEMNVSTLELGDSALYLCASSLGTGNTGELFFGEGSRLTVL.

This clone was found once. The rearrangement links TRBV12-3 or TRBV12-4 to TRBJ2-2; tentative D call: TRBD2 (5 bases). CDR3 length: 11 amino acids. V lost 8 bases to trimming and J lost 8 bases, with 9 bases between them. The CDR3 nucleotides are TGTGCCAGCGACTACAGAGGGGAGCTGTTTTTT. This codes for CASDYRGELFF.

This rearrangement joins TRBV6-5 to TRBJ2-1; a weak D match, TRBD2 (6 bases). There are 13 residues in the CDR3. Deletions cut 8 bases from V and 9 bases from J, with 17 bases between. The V gene's germline CDR1 is MNHEY and CDR2 SVGAGI. CDR3 sequence (DNA): TGTGCCAGCCGGCCGCGGGGTTTTAGTGAGCAGTTCTTC. Protein: CASRPRGFSEQFF.

The chain combines TRBV6-5 with TRBJ2-3; D is possibly TRBD2 (5 bases). The CDR3 has 14 residues. V lost 5 bases and J 4 bases, leaving 13 bases between the germline ends. Germline V CDR1 and CDR2: MNHEY, SVGAGI. The CDR3 DNA follows: TGTGCCAGCAGTCCTTCCGGGGAAGCAGATACGCAGTATTTT. Its protein is CASSPSGEADTQYF.

The chain employs TRBV16 and TRBJ1-2; no definite D call. The CDR3 has 15 residues. The germline V and J ends were trimmed by 0 bases and 8 bases, with 16 bases remaining between them. CDR1 and CDR2 (germline): KGHSY, FQNENV. CDR3 DNA sequence: TGTGCCAGCAGCCAATCTCGTAAAGGCCCATCCGGCTACACCTTC. It yields the protein CASSQSRKGPSGYTF.

The chain uses TRBV27 and TRBJ1-1; a possible D gene is TRBD1 (5 bases). CDR1 and CDR2 from the germline V gene are MNHEY and SMNVEV (reference sequence). V dropped 11 bases and J dropped 6 bases, with 10 bases sitting between them. The CDR3 is 10 amino acids. CDR3 residues: CAQGRAEAFF. The CDR3 DNA follows: TGTGCCCAGGGTAGGGCTGAAGCTTTCTTT.

The DNA of the CDR3 is TGTGCCAGCAGGAGGGAGCTCCCATCACCCCTCCACTTT. Encoded protein: CASRRELPSPLHF. This rearrangement joins TRBV12-3 or TRBV12-4 to TRBJ1-6; D is unresolved. The CDR3 contains 13 residues. With 6 bases removed from V and 10 bases from J, the gap between germline ends came to 13 bases.

V gene TRBV28 combines with J gene TRBJ2-1, with D perhaps TRBD2 (7 bases). This CDR3 contains 14 residues. The ends were cut back, 5 bases at V and 2 bases at J, with 10 bases in the middle. Germline CDR1 and CDR2: MDHEN and SYDVKM. The CDR3: CASSPGGPYNEQFF. The CDR3 DNA follows: TGTGCCAGCAGTCCGGGGGGCCCCTACAATGAGCAGTTCTTC.

Of note for this clone: The same CDR3 arises from other DNA sequences in this sample as well. This chain joins TRBV5-1 and TRBJ1-2, with 7 positions matching TRBD1. The germline gives CDR1 SGHRS, CDR2 YFSETQ. J lost 2 bases, V lost 0 bases, and 1 base had no gene match. CDR3 length equals 14 residues. The CDR3 is CASSLVQGNYGYTF. Here the CDR3 DNA reads TGCGCCAGCAGCTTGGTACAGGGGAACTATGGCTACACCTTC.

V is TRBV25-1 and J is TRBJ2-7, with a possible D match to TRBD1 (5 bases). The V gene lost 3 bases and the J gene lost 0 bases, with 15 bases spanning the gap. Germline CDR1 reads MGHDK; CDR2 reads SYGVNS. CDR3 size: 16 residues. The CDR3 sequence is CASSDQTQGLSYEQYF. The CDR3, as DNA: TGTGCCAGCAGTGACCAAACCCAGGGTCTCTCCTACGAGCAGTACTTC.

The V gene is TRBV6-5, the J gene TRBJ2-3; D unclear. The V and J ends lost 7 bases and 6 bases respectively, with 8 bases between them. CDR1 and CDR2 from the germline V gene are MNHEY and SVGAGI. The CDR3 sequence is 11 residues long. This chain's CDR3 is CASIWADTQYF. The CDR3 coding sequence is TGTGCCAGCATCTGGGCGGATACGCAGTATTTT.

In its sample, this clone was seen once. The chain joins TRBV7-9 to TRBJ1-6, with unresolved D. V lost 5 bases and J 9 bases, leaving 8 bases between the germline ends. The V gene's germline CDR1 is SEHNR and CDR2 FQNEAQ (reference sequence). The CDR3 covers 12 residues. CDR3 in DNA: TGTGCCAGCAGCCACTTAGGTTCACCCCTCCACTTT. Its translation: CASSHLGSPLHF. Complete variable domain (other parts from reference TRBV7-9 and TRBJ1-6): DTGVSQNPRHKITKRGQNVTFRCDPISEHNRLYWYRQTLGQGPEFLTYFQNEAQLEKSRLLSDRFSAERPKGSFSTLEIQRTEQGDSAMYLCASSHLGSPLHFGNGTRLTVT.